These 25 T cell receptor beta chains were sequenced from one sample in a study of siplizumab effects on memory and regulatory T cells. Generated by immunoSEQ multiplex PCR, the TCRdb table keeps only in-frame clones and is missing some. The sample has over 85,000 clones; roughly 92% are singletons. The sequenced sample consisted of CD4+ T cells sorted from blood. The receptors originated from a human donor in good health.

This CDR3 reads CASSVHGSNQPQHF. CDR3 nucleotides: TGTGCCAGCAGTGTCCACGGCTCCAATCAGCCCCAGCATTTT. The rearrangement links TRBV2 to TRBJ1-5; D is unresolved. V shed 4 bases and J shed 3 bases, with 10 bases lying between them. The CDR3 has 14 amino acids. CDR1 is SNHLY, CDR2 FYNNEI, per germline. The complete variable domain, with remaining parts taken from reference TRBV2 and TRBJ1-5, reads EPEVTQTPSHQVTQMGQEVILRCVPISNHLYFYWYRQILGQKVEFLVSFYNNEISEKSEIFDDQFSVERPDGSNFTLKIRSTKLEDSAMYFCASSVHGSNQPQHFGDGTRLSIL.

This chain uses TRBV28 with TRBJ2-5; TRBD1 aligns across 7 bases. V shed 3 bases and J 4 bases; nucleotides not matched to a gene: 2. Germline-derived CDR1 and CDR2 are MDHEN and SYDVKM. The CDR3 has 13 residues. The CDR3 protein is CASSLTGSETQYF. For the CDR3, the DNA is TGTGCCAGCAGTTTGACAGGGTCAGAGACCCAGTACTTC.

The chain couples TRBV6-4 to TRBJ1-1; 7 bases align to TRBD1. V gave up 6 bases and J gave up 9 bases; unmatched junction bases: 13. Per germline, CDR1 MRHNA and CDR2 SNTAGT. The CDR3 runs 14 residues. DNA for the CDR3: TGTGCCAGCAGGTTAGACAGGGAATGCTGTCAAGCTTTCTTT. It encodes CASRLDRECCQAFF.

The chain couples TRBV27 to TRBJ2-6; D remains unclear. V was shortened by 3 bases and J by 4 bases, with 7 bases between the two germline ends. Germline CDR1 MNHEY, CDR2 SMNVEV (reference sequence). The CDR3 consists of 14 residues. The CDR3 DNA reads TGTGCCAGCAGTTTGGCAAGGGGGGCCAACGTCCTGACTTTC. It codes for CASSLARGANVLTF.

The V call is TRBV5-8, the J call TRBJ2-3; D gene unclear. This CDR3 is 14 amino acids long. Germline CDR1 SGHTS, CDR2 YDEGEE. V lost 2 bases to trimming and J lost 5 bases, with 12 bases between them. The CDR3 DNA is TGTGCCAGCAGCTTTACAAGGGTCGGAGATACGCAGTATTTT. It translates to CASSFTRVGDTQYF.

V and J are TRBV5-8 and TRBJ2-7; D is undetermined. V dropped 0 bases and J dropped 2 bases, with 12 bases sitting between them. The length of the CDR3 is 15 residues. The germline V gene encodes CDR1 SGHTS and CDR2 YDEGEE. CDR3 sequence: CASSLAIQKTYEQYF. CDR3 in DNA: TGTGCCAGCAGCTTGGCCATCCAGAAAACCTACGAGCAGTACTTC.

V is TRBV28 and J is TRBJ1-4; D unclear. With 3 bases removed from V and 6 bases from J, the gap between germline ends came to 11 bases. CDR3 length: 14 amino acids. Per germline, CDR1 MDHEN and CDR2 SYDVKM. CDR3 DNA: TGTGCCAGCAGTTTTCAGCCGACCGATGAAAAACTGTTTTTT. Amino acids: CASSFQPTDEKLFF. Drawing the rest from reference TRBV28 and TRBJ1-4, the complete variable domain is DVKVTQSSRYLVKRTGEKVFLECVQDMDHENMFWYRQDPGLGLRLIYFSYDVKMKEKGDIPEGYSVSREKKERFSLILESASTNQTSMYLCASSFQPTDEKLFFGSGTQLSVL.

The chain carries TRBV30 and TRBJ2-7; 12 bases agree with TRBD2. The CDR3 is made up of 13 amino acids. V shed 6 bases, J shed 5 bases, and the junction held 5 bases outside the gene matches. Germline lookup yields CDR1 GTSNPN and CDR2 SVGIG (reference sequence). CDR3 in amino acids: CACRLAGENEQYF. DNA for the CDR3: TGTGCCTGTCGACTAGCGGGAGAGAACGAGCAGTACTTC.

The V and J genes are TRBV19 and TRBJ1-2, with D perhaps matching TRBD1 (6 bases). The V gene's germline CDR1 is LNHDA and CDR2 SQIVND (reference sequence). Trimming cost V 5 bases and J 7 bases, with 17 bases left between them. CDR3 size: 14 residues. CDR3 DNA sequence: TGTGCCAGTAGTGTTAATACAGGGAGAAGTGGCTACACCTTC. Protein: CASSVNTGRSGYTF.

The chain combines TRBV28 with TRBJ1-1; 7 bases align to TRBD1. This CDR3 is 11 amino acids long. J gave up 7 bases and V 10 bases, and 6 bases lay outside the gene matches. Germline CDR1 and CDR2: MDHEN and SYDVKM. CDR3 sequence reads: CATGTALEAFF. The CDR3 DNA reads TGTGCCACCGGGACAGCCCTTGAAGCTTTCTTT.

The rearrangement uses TRBV9 and TRBJ1-1, with D possibly being TRBD1 (6 bases). V lost 2 bases and J lost 1, with 9 bases in between. CDR1 is SGDLS and CDR2 is YYNGEE in the germline V gene. The CDR3 runs 14 residues. CDR3: CASSVLQGNTEAFF. The CDR3 DNA follows: TGTGCCAGCAGCGTTCTACAGGGGAACACTGAAGCTTTCTTT.

This clone was counted once. The chain recombines TRBV30 with TRBJ1-6; possibly TRBD1 for D (5 bases). V was pared by 4 bases and J by 0 bases, with 16 bases between. CDR1 and CDR2 from the germline V gene are GTSNPN and SVGIG (reference sequence). The CDR3 is 17 amino acids. The CDR3 protein is CAWNPGRTSSYNSPLHF. Written as DNA, the CDR3 is TGTGCCTGGAATCCGGGACGGACGAGCTCCTATAATTCACCCCTCCACTTT.

The rearrangement joins TRBV4-1 to TRBJ2-5; 10 bases map to TRBD2. CDR1 MGHRA and CDR2 YSYEKL come from the germline V gene. This CDR3 comprises 16 residues. The J segment lost 5 bases and the V segment lost 6 bases, leaving 12 bases of the junction unmatched. CDR3 DNA: TGCGCCAGCAGGACAGCTAGCGGGAGCTTTTGGGAGACCCAGTACTTC. Amino acid sequence: CASRTASGSFWETQYF.

The chain uses TRBV5-6 and TRBJ2-3; perhaps D is TRBD1 or TRBD2 (5 bases each). With 4 bases removed from V and 6 bases from J, the gap between germline ends came to 24 bases. Germline V gives CDR1 SGHDT, CDR2 YYEEEE. CDR3 length: 17 amino acids. CDR3 in DNA: TGTGCCAGCAGCCGTATCCAGCGCGGTGGGACGTGGGATACGCAGTATTTT. Its protein product is CASSRIQRGGTWDTQYF.

The CDR3 here is CAISELVEQYF. Here the CDR3 DNA reads TGTGCCATCAGTGAGTTAGTCGAGCAGTACTTC. The genes are TRBV10-3 and TRBJ2-7; D not resolved. This CDR3 has 11 amino acids. V was pared by 1 base and J by 6 bases, with 4 bases between. CDR1 is ENHRY, CDR2 SYGVKD, per germline.

V usage is TRBV6-6 and J usage is TRBJ2-1; D possibly corresponds to TRBD1 (6 bases). The length of the CDR3 is 14 residues. Looked up from germline, CDR1 is MNHNY and CDR2 is SVGAGI (reference sequence). V lost 6 bases and J 10 bases, leaving 19 bases between the germline ends. DNA for the CDR3: TGTGCCAGCAGACCGGACAGCTTCCGAGGGGAGCAGTTCTTC. The encoded protein is CASRPDSFRGEQFF.

The chain recombines TRBV19 with TRBJ2-7; TRBD1 might be the D (5 bases). Germline CDR1 and CDR2: LNHDA and SQIVND (reference sequence). This CDR3 spans 14 amino acids. Trimming left V 4 bases short and J 9 bases short, with 19 bases between. CDR3 sequence: CASSTLSLQGRQYF. CDR3 nucleotide sequence: TGTGCCAGTAGTACCCTCTCCCTTCAGGGCCGGCAGTACTTC.

The rearrangement links TRBV7-2 to TRBJ2-1, with TRBD2 matching over 9 bases. The V gene end was trimmed by 0 bases and the J gene end by 5 bases; junction bases not matched to a gene: 17. Germline V gene lookup returns CDR1 SGHTA and CDR2 FQGNSA. This CDR3 comprises 20 residues. CDR3 nucleotide sequence: TGTGCCAGCAGCTTAGCACGACGCGGGGGCATAGCGGGAGATCACAATGAGCAGTTCTTC. It codes for CASSLARRGGIAGDHNEQFF.

The rearrangement links TRBV7-2 to TRBJ2-7; TRBD1 aligns across 9 bases. Germline V gene sequence: CDR1 SGHTA, CDR2 FQGNSA. The CDR3 is 15 residues long. Unmatched junction bases numbered 6, after V lost 5 bases and J lost 1 base. In nucleotides, the CDR3 is TGTGCCAGCAGCAGAGACAGGGGGTCTTCCTACGAGCAGTACTTC. It is translated as CASSRDRGSSYEQYF.

This clone was observed once. The chain uses TRBV29-1 and TRBJ1-1; no clear D gene. The V and J ends lost 1 base and 1 base respectively, with 7 bases between them. Germline lookup yields CDR1 SQVTM and CDR2 ANQGSEA. CDR3 size: 13 residues. CDR3 residues: CSVEALENTEAFF. CDR3 nucleotides: TGCAGCGTTGAAGCCCTCGAGAACACTGAAGCTTTCTTT.

This clone came up once. The rearrangement joins TRBV30 to TRBJ1-1; D perhaps matches TRBD1 (5 bases). The CDR3 totals 13 residues. CDR1 GTSNPN and CDR2 SVGIG come from the germline V gene (reference sequence). Trimming removed 1 base at V and 7 bases at J, with 13 bases between. CDR3 sequence reads: CAWSALVQGEAFF. The CDR3 bases are TGTGCCTGGAGTGCCTTAGTCCAGGGTGAAGCTTTCTTT.

The V gene is TRBV5-4, the J gene TRBJ2-3; D unresolved. Germline V gives CDR1 SGHNT, CDR2 YYREEE (reference sequence). The CDR3 has 16 amino acids. V was clipped by 2 bases and J by 0 bases, with 13 bases between them. CDR3 bases: TGTGCCAGCAGCTTCGGTGGCGGCATAAGCACAGATACGCAGTATTTT. Its protein product is CASSFGGGISTDTQYF.

This rearrangement joins TRBV4-1 to TRBJ2-3; 8 bases match TRBD2. The CDR3 totals 17 residues. V lost 3 bases and J lost 1; bases outside the gene matches: 9. Germline lookup yields CDR1 MGHRA and CDR2 YSYEKL. CDR3 bases: TGCGCCAGCAGCCACGCTCCCACTAGCGGTCGCACAGATACGCAGTATTTT. This encodes CASSHAPTSGRTDTQYF.

This clone is a singleton in its sample. The J gene is TRBJ2-5, the V gene TRBV30, with D tentatively TRBD1 (6 bases). V gave up 7 bases and J gave up 7 bases, with 22 bases separating them. Looked up from germline, CDR1 is GTSNPN and CDR2 is SVGIG (reference sequence). The CDR3 runs to 14 residues. In nucleotides, the CDR3 is TGTGCCTCCGCCCGGTTACAGGGAATGGGGACCCAGTACTTC. Its translation is CASARLQGMGTQYF.

Written as DNA, the CDR3 is TGTGCCAGCAGTTGGACAGCACAGACGCCTGGAGCTTTCTTT. As protein: CASSWTAQTPGAFF. The chain has TRBV5-5 and TRBJ1-1; TRBD1 might be the D (6 bases). Germline CDR1 SGHKS, CDR2 YYEKEE (reference sequence). This CDR3 has 14 residues. Trimming cost V 5 bases and J 10 bases, with 21 bases left between them.